These T cell receptor beta chains were read from a single sample in a study of blood T cells in healthy people across ages. Each CDR3 protein gets one entry after TCRdb re-called the 5' RACE reads with MiXCR. The sample holds some 1.6 million distinct CDR3 sequences; 34% are singletons and the top ten take about 11%. The sequenced sample was blood. These receptors were collected from a woman aged 30 to 39 in good health. Both conserved end residues are part of each CDR3. D genes are given only for firm matches. Size is stated for part of the rows, as once, few or many counts, or as a class when the clone is expanded.

V: TRBV30; size: few; J: TRBJ1-6; D: NA; CDR3: CAWGSAGDSPLHF; DNA: TGTGCCTGGGGATCTGCAGGGGATTCACCCCTCCACTTT
V: TRBV3-1; size: NA; J: TRBJ2-1; D: TRBD2; CDR3: CASSPGAGGRNNEQFF; DNA: TGTGCCAGCAGCCCGGGGGCGGGGGGGAGGAACAATGAGCAGTTCTTC
V: TRBV6-5; size: NA; J: TRBJ2-1; D: NA; CDR3: CASSYSLYSEQFF; DNA: TGTGCCAGCAGTTACTCGCTGTACAGTGAGCAGTTCTTC
V: TRBV3-1; size: NA; J: TRBJ2-7; D: NA; CDR3: CASSQVVDEQYF; DNA: TGTGCCAGCAGCCAAGTAGTAGACGAGCAGTACTTC
V: TRBV9; size: NA; J: TRBJ1-2; D: NA; CDR3: CASSVARTAHYGYTF; DNA: TGTGCCAGCAGCGTAGCGAGGACGGCTCACTATGGCTACACCTTC
V: TRBV30; size: NA; J: TRBJ2-1; D: NA; CDR3: CAWSLNIEDEQFF; DNA: TGTGCCTGGAGTCTGAACATCGAGGATGAGCAGTTCTTC
V: TRBV28; size: NA; J: TRBJ1-2; D: NA; CDR3: CASSLAVSGYTF; DNA: TGTGCCAGCAGTTTGGCGGTTTCAGGCTACACCTTC
V: TRBV7-2; size: few; J: TRBJ2-7; D: TRBD1; CDR3: CASSPRRTGISYEQYF; DNA: TGTGCCAGCAGCCCACGAAGGACAGGGATCTCCTACGAGCAGTACTTC
V: TRBV5-8; size: NA; J: TRBJ2-7; D: NA; CDR3: CASVRQDEQYF; DNA: TGTGCCAGCGTTCGGCAGGACGAGCAGTACTTC
V: TRBV12-3/TRBV12-4; size: NA; J: TRBJ1-3; D: NA; CDR3: CASSLVGGNTIYF; DNA: TGTGCCAGCAGTTTAGTAGGAGGAAACACCATATATTTT
V: TRBV20-1; size: NA; J: TRBJ2-1; D: TRBD2; CDR3: CSGIGTSKENEQFF; DNA: TGCAGTGGTATTGGGACTAGCAAGGAGAATGAGCAGTTCTTC
V: TRBV20-1; size: few; J: TRBJ1-2; D: NA; CDR3: CSTDRSRYGYTF; DNA: TGCAGTACGGACAGAAGCCGCTATGGCTACACCTTC
V: TRBV20-1; size: many; J: TRBJ2-7; D: TRBD2; CDR3: CSARWGGASYEQYF; DNA: TGCAGTGCTAGGTGGGGGGGAGCCTCCTACGAGCAGTACTTC
V: TRBV6-1; size: NA; J: TRBJ2-1; D: TRBD2; CDR3: CASSEGTSGPTYNEQFF; DNA: TGTGCCAGCAGTGAAGGGACTAGCGGACCCACCTACAATGAGCAGTTCTTC
V: TRBV5-1; size: NA; J: TRBJ2-7; D: TRBD1; CDR3: CASRFQISGQGGEQYF; DNA: TGCGCCAGCAGATTCCAGATCTCGGGACAGGGGGGCGAGCAGTACTTC
V: TRBV15; size: many; J: TRBJ2-7; D: TRBD2; CDR3: CATSRDTREGSYEQYF; DNA: TGTGCCACCAGCAGAGATACCCGGGAGGGCTCCTACGAGCAGTACTTC
V: TRBV3-1; size: few; J: TRBJ2-1; D: NA; CDR3: CASSHGTVNEQFF; DNA: TGTGCCAGCAGCCACGGGACCGTCAATGAGCAGTTCTTC
V: TRBV5-1; size: few; J: TRBJ2-7; D: TRBD2; CDR3: CASSATSGRREQYF; DNA: TGCGCCAGCAGCGCTACTAGCGGGAGACGCGAGCAGTACTTC
V: TRBV20-1; size: NA; J: TRBJ1-5; D: TRBD1; CDR3: CSARTGDSQPQHF; DNA: TGCAGTGCTAGGACAGGGGATAGTCAGCCCCAGCATTTT
V: TRBV4-1; size: many; J: TRBJ2-1; D: TRBD1; CDR3: CASSQGTGGHEQFF; DNA: TGCGCCAGCAGCCAAGGGACAGGGGGCCATGAGCAGTTCTTC
V: TRBV10-3; size: NA; J: TRBJ1-1; D: TRBD1; CDR3: CAIRGQTDFTEAFF; DNA: TGTGCCATCAGGGGACAGACGGATTTCACTGAAGCTTTCTTT
V: TRBV6-5; size: NA; J: TRBJ1-1; D: NA; CDR3: CASSYIGNTEAFF; DNA: TGTGCCAGCAGTTACATCGGGAACACTGAAGCTTTCTTT
V: TRBV9; size: few; J: TRBJ2-7; D: TRBD2; CDR3: CASSVGSGGLGEQYF; DNA: TGTGCCAGCAGCGTAGGGTCAGGAGGACTAGGCGAGCAGTACTTC
V: TRBV7-9; size: NA; J: TRBJ1-5; D: NA; CDR3: CASSARDAVVHF; DNA: TGTGCCAGCAGCGCAAGGGACGCCGTGGTGCATTTT
V: TRBV20-1; size: NA; J: TRBJ2-2; D: NA; CDR3: CSGKRSANTGELFF; DNA: TGCAGTGGGAAGCGGAGCGCGAACACCGGGGAGCTGTTTTTT
V: TRBV7-9; size: many; J: TRBJ2-7; D: TRBD1; CDR3: CASSHRDRVHEQYF; DNA: TGTGCCAGCAGCCACCGGGACAGGGTCCACGAGCAGTACTTC
V: TRBV9; size: NA; J: TRBJ2-1; D: NA; CDR3: CASSPRENEQFF; DNA: TGTGCCAGCAGCCCCCGGGAAAATGAGCAGTTCTTC
V: TRBV5-6; size: few; J: TRBJ2-5; D: NA; CDR3: CASSFRDGQETQYF; DNA: TGTGCCAGCAGCTTCCGGGACGGTCAAGAGACCCAGTACTTC
V: TRBV24-1; size: NA; J: TRBJ2-1; D: TRBD2; CDR3: CATSDRTSGMDEQFF; DNA: TGTGCCACCAGTGACCGGACTAGCGGGATGGATGAGCAGTTCTTC
V: TRBV6-4; size: NA; J: TRBJ2-1; D: NA; CDR3: CASSLQGSGEQFF; DNA: TGTGCCAGCAGTTTACAGGGATCGGGTGAGCAGTTCTTC
V: TRBV7-9; size: few; J: TRBJ1-4; D: NA; CDR3: CASTPGASNEKLFF; DNA: TGTGCCAGCACCCCCGGGGCCTCTAATGAAAAACTGTTTTTT
V: TRBV14; size: NA; J: TRBJ2-3; D: NA; CDR3: CASSRGWGDTQYF; DNA: TGTGCCAGCAGCCGGGGATGGGGAGATACGCAGTATTTT
V: TRBV5-1; size: NA; J: TRBJ2-3; D: TRBD1; CDR3: CASTKDRTSTDTQYF; DNA: TGCGCCAGCACCAAGGACAGGACCAGCACAGATACGCAGTATTTT
V: TRBV7-9; size: few; J: TRBJ1-6; D: NA; CDR3: CASSLTQQINSPLHF; DNA: TGTGCCAGCAGCTTAACGCAGCAAATTAATTCACCCCTCCACTTT
V: TRBV7-7; size: few; J: TRBJ2-3; D: TRBD1; CDR3: CASSRDRGSYTQYF; DNA: TGTGCCAGCAGCAGGGACAGGGGGTCGTATACGCAGTATTTT
V: TRBV27; size: NA; J: TRBJ2-7; D: NA; CDR3: CASSLAIPAEQYF; DNA: TGTGCCAGCAGTTTAGCGATTCCTGCCGAGCAGTACTTC
V: TRBV28; size: NA; J: TRBJ1-1; D: NA; CDR3: CASSFPRGRDTEAFF; DNA: TGTGCCAGCAGTTTCCCTCGTGGGAGGGATACTGAAGCTTTCTTT
V: TRBV5-1; size: NA; J: TRBJ2-7; D: TRBD1; CDR3: CASRGERDRSYEQYF; DNA: TGCGCCAGCAGGGGAGAACGGGACAGATCCTACGAGCAGTACTTC
V: TRBV4-1; size: NA; J: TRBJ1-6; D: NA; CDR3: CASSQDTQGGDSPLHF; DNA: TGCGCCAGCAGCCAAGATACGCAGGGAGGGGATTCACCCCTCCACTTT
V: TRBV20-1; size: NA; J: TRBJ2-3; D: TRBD2; CDR3: CSADAGTSGGAADTQYF; DNA: TGCAGTGCTGACGCCGGGACTAGCGGGGGGGCCGCAGATACGCAGTATTTT
V: TRBV10-3; size: NA; J: TRBJ1-6; D: NA; CDR3: CATSGSKGSYNSPLHF; DNA: TGTGCCACCAGTGGGTCCAAGGGCTCCTATAATTCACCCCTCCACTTT
V: TRBV20-1; size: few; J: TRBJ2-5; D: NA; CDR3: CSAWRDQETQYF; DNA: TGCAGTGCTTGGCGGGACCAAGAGACCCAGTACTTC
V: TRBV18; size: NA; J: TRBJ2-7; D: NA; CDR3: CASSPAESDYEQYF; DNA: TGTGCCAGCTCACCAGCAGAATCTGATTACGAGCAGTACTTC
V: TRBV6-1; size: NA; J: TRBJ1-5; D: TRBD1; CDR3: CASSWDSFSNQPQHF; DNA: TGTGCCAGCAGCTGGGACAGCTTTAGCAATCAGCCCCAGCATTTT
V: TRBV15; size: many; J: TRBJ2-3; D: NA; CDR3: CATTERGHPRTQYF; DNA: TGTGCCACCACCGAGCGGGGACATCCACGTACGCAGTATTTT